This record concerns one TCR beta chain sequence. It was with unique molecular identifiers that the TCRbeta library was prepared. TCRdb passed the PCR reads through MiXCR, listing each CDR3 protein once. The profile shows about 490,000 distinct CDR3 sequences, under 12% of them singletons. This entry belongs to a study of T-cell reconstitution after alpha-beta-depleted transplantation in children. The CDR3 extends over 17 amino acids. Germline CDR1 reads MNHEY; CDR2 reads SVGAGI. Trimming took 1 base from V and 3 from J, leaving 19 bases between them. The V gene is TRBV6-5, the J gene TRBJ2-7; D unclear. This receptor was obtained from a child aged 2-15 years with inherited bone marrow failure, due to receive a stem cell transplant. The input for sequencing was PBMCs, taken before TCRalphabeta/CD19-depleted stem cell transplant. CDR3 protein: CASSYYPGADLRYEQYF. CDR3 in DNA: TGTGCCAGCAGTTACTACCCCGGTGCAGACCTACGCTACGAGCAGTACTTC.